Below, one T cell receptor (beta chain) is given with its context. The target antigen is unknown. Produced via immunoSEQ multiplex PCR; TCRdb's table is partial and in-frame only. The sample yields about 110,000 clones, roughly nine tenths seen once. These data originate in a study of T cell responses to AZD1222 COVID-19 vaccine. Study results and limitations: The donors showed a predominance of white British ancestry and of females, with possible underestimation of clonal diversity.

Germline CDR1 and CDR2: LNHDA and SQIVND (reference sequence). V trimming: 4 bases; J trimming: 4 bases; junction bases outside the gene matches: 5. CDR3 length: 14 amino acids. The sample in question was peripheral blood, obtained on day 0 of AZD1222 vaccination. The V call is TRBV19, the J call TRBJ1-2; TRBD1 matches at 8 bases. This TCR came from an adult in good health. The CDR3: CASSTRGQGYGYTF. The DNA for the CDR3 is TGTGCCAGTAGTACCAGGGGGCAAGGCTATGGCTACACCTTC. The whole variable domain, remainder taken from reference TRBV19 and TRBJ1-2, is DGGITQSPKYLFRKEGQNVTLSCEQNLNHDAMYWYRQDPGQGLRLIYYSQIVNDFQKGDIAEGYSVSREKKESFPLTVTSAQKNPTAFYLCASSTRGQGYGYTFGSGTRLTVV.